The 30 T cell receptor beta chains presented below share a single source sample, sequenced in a study of T cell responses to AZD1222 COVID-19 vaccine. The table came from immunoSEQ multiplex PCR; TCRdb's copy has only in-frame clones and leaves some out. Of tens of thousands of clones in the sample, about nine tenths were seen once. Sequenced material: peripheral blood, taken on day 0 of AZD1222 vaccination. These receptors all stem from an adult in good health.

As for this clone: The junction does not match germline at one end; this may be a read error. The V gene is TRBV7-8, the J gene TRBJ1-2, with D possibly being TRBD1 (5 bases). From germline, CDR1 is SGHVS and CDR2 FQNEAQ. The CDR3 is 11 residues long. CDR3 in DNA: TGTGCCAGCAGCCCAGGGCCGGGCGCCGACTTC. Protein product: CASSPGPGADF.

This chain uses TRBV7-9 with TRBJ1-2; D remains ambiguous. The CDR3 is 14 residues long. Trimming left V 1 base short and J 5 bases short, with 11 bases between. CDR1 SEHNR and CDR2 FQNEAQ come from the germline V gene (reference sequence). The CDR3 sequence is CASSLDGWGYGYTF. Written as DNA, the CDR3 is TGTGCCAGCAGCTTAGATGGGTGGGGATATGGCTACACCTTC.

Here the CDR3 DNA reads TGTGCCAGCAGCCTCTCTCCGGGACAGGGCTTCTATGGCTACACCTTC. Translated: CASSLSPGQGFYGYTF. V usage is TRBV7-6 and J usage is TRBJ1-2; the match to TRBD1 covers 9 bases. V lost 5 bases, J lost 4 bases, and 11 bases stayed unmatched. The CDR3 has 16 residues. Germline CDR1 and CDR2: SGHVS and FNYEAQ.

The chain couples TRBV30 to TRBJ1-2; 8 nucleotides line up with TRBD1. The CDR3 spans 15 residues. V trimming: 0 bases; J trimming: 4 bases; junction bases outside the gene matches: 7. Germline assignment: CDR1 GTSNPN and CDR2 SVGIG (reference sequence). The CDR3 reads CAWSVLQGAPYGYTF. Written as DNA, the CDR3 is TGTGCCTGGAGTGTCCTCCAGGGGGCCCCCTATGGCTACACCTTC.

V and J are TRBV5-1 and TRBJ1-3, with no clear D. Germline assignment: CDR1 SGHRS and CDR2 YFSETQ. CDR3 length: 15 amino acids. V lost 0 bases to trimming and J lost 3 bases, with 10 bases between them. CDR3 loop: CASSLESVFGNTIYF. CDR3 DNA sequence: TGCGCCAGCAGCTTGGAATCAGTTTTTGGAAACACCATATATTTT. Together with reference TRBV5-1 and TRBJ1-3, the CDR3 gives the full variable domain: KAGVTQTPRYLIKTRGQQVTLSCSPISGHRSVSWYQQTPGQGLQFLFEYFSETQRNKGNFPGRFSGRQFSNSRSEMNVSTLELGDSALYLCASSLESVFGNTIYFGEGSWLTVV.

V and J are TRBV7-2 and TRBJ1-4; D gene uncertain. The CDR3 runs 13 residues. The germline V gene has CDR1 SGHTA and CDR2 FQGNSA. Trimming took 5 bases from V and 8 from J, leaving 12 bases between them. This chain's CDR3 is CASSSLAGEKLFF. In DNA form, the CDR3 reads TGTGCCAGCAGCAGCTTGGCTGGGGAAAAACTGTTTTTT. The variable domain in full, with the rest retrieved from reference TRBV7-2 and TRBJ1-4, is GAGVSQSPSNKVTEKGKDVELRCDPISGHTALYWYRQSLGQGLEFLIYFQGNSAPDKSGLPSDRFSAERTGGSVSTLTIQRTQQEDSAVYLCASSSLAGEKLFFGSGTQLSVL.

The rearrangement uses TRBV7-2 and TRBJ1-6; perhaps TRBD1 as D (5 bases). Trimming shortened V by 5 bases and J by 10 bases, and 15 bases separated the two germline ends. The germline gives CDR1 SGHTA, CDR2 FQGNSA. The CDR3 spans 14 residues. The CDR3 is CASSARRGVSPLHF. The CDR3, as DNA: TGTGCCAGCAGCGCCAGGAGGGGAGTCTCACCCCTCCACTTT.

The CDR3 DNA reads TGTGCCAGCAGCCAAGATCCCCCGGCCACTGAAGCTTTCTTT. This sequence encodes CASSQDPPATEAFF. The J gene is TRBJ1-1, the V gene TRBV3-1 (or the pseudogene TRBV3-2); D uncertain. V was cut by 0 bases and J by 4 bases, with 9 bases left in between. The CDR3 is 14 amino acids. CDR1 LGHDT and CDR2 YNNKEL come from the germline V gene (reference sequence).

The chain uses TRBV7-2 and TRBJ1-6; 7 nucleotides agree with TRBD1. CDR3 length equals 16 residues. Per the germline V gene, CDR1 is SGHTA and CDR2 is FQGNSA. The junction had 3 bases not matched to a gene; V was cut back by 4 bases and J by 0 bases. The CDR3 reads CASSSGQSSYNSPLHF. The CDR3 DNA follows: TGTGCCAGCAGCTCGGGACAGAGCTCCTATAATTCACCCCTCCACTTT. The whole variable domain, remainder taken from reference TRBV7-2 and TRBJ1-6, is GAGVSQSPSNKVTEKGKDVELRCDPISGHTALYWYRQSLGQGLEFLIYFQGNSAPDKSGLPSDRFSAERTGGSVSTLTIQRTQQEDSAVYLCASSSGQSSYNSPLHFGNGTRLTVT.

This clone was recorded once. The chain has TRBV7-2 and TRBJ2-1; 9 bases are shared with TRBD2. The CDR3 has 15 residues. V was clipped by 6 bases and J by 6 bases; unmatched bases: 9. Germline V gives CDR1 SGHTA, CDR2 FQGNSA. DNA for the CDR3: TGTGCCAGCAGTCAAAAGCGGGGGGCCTTCAATGAGCAGTTCTTC. It is translated as CASSQKRGAFNEQFF. Using reference TRBV7-2 and TRBJ2-1 for the parts outside the CDR3, the full variable domain is GAGVSQSPSNKVTEKGKDVELRCDPISGHTALYWYRQSLGQGLEFLIYFQGNSAPDKSGLPSDRFSAERTGGSVSTLTIQRTQQEDSAVYLCASSQKRGAFNEQFFGPGTRLTVL.

The chain joins TRBV5-8 to TRBJ1-6; TRBD1 is a possible D gene (5 bases). The CDR3 covers 15 residues. Germline V gene sequence: CDR1 SGHTS, CDR2 YDEGEE. V lost 3 bases and J lost 6, with 13 bases in between. The CDR3 nucleotides are TGTGCCAGCAGCTCGGGGCAGGGTCCTAATTCACCCCTCCACTTT. Its protein is CASSSGQGPNSPLHF.

The table lists this clone with a count of one. V and J are TRBV6-6 and TRBJ2-2; possibly TRBD1 or TRBD2 for D (7 bases each). CDR3 length equals 14 residues. The germline V gene encodes CDR1 MNHNY and CDR2 SVGAGI (reference sequence). Trimming cost V 8 bases and J 4 bases, with 14 bases left between them. CDR3 DNA: TGTGCCAGCGGGGTCAGGGGGGGCACCGGGGAGCTGTTTTTT. Translated, it gives CASGVRGGTGELFF.

The CDR3 DNA sequence: TGTGCCAGCAGTTACACAGGGTCCAACACTGAAGCTTTCTTT. It specifies CASSYTGSNTEAFF. The chain is built from TRBV6-5 and TRBJ1-1; D might be TRBD1 (6 bases). Germline V gene data show CDR1 as MNHEY and CDR2 as SVGAGI. V dropped 2 bases and J dropped 2 bases, with 9 bases sitting between them. The CDR3 is 14 amino acids.

This rearrangement joins TRBV6-2 or TRBV6-3 to TRBJ2-5, with D uncertain. Germline V gene sequence: CDR1 MNHEY, CDR2 SVGEGT. This CDR3 contains 13 residues. Between the trimmed V and J ends, which lost 6 bases and 7 bases, there was a span of 15 bases. CDR3 in amino acids: CASSSMAEGTQYF. The CDR3 DNA reads TGTGCCAGCAGCTCTATGGCAGAAGGGACCCAGTACTTC.

The count of this clone is one. The chain links TRBV3-1 (or the pseudogene TRBV3-2) to TRBJ2-3; the D gene is possibly TRBD2 (5 bases). The V end was cut by 1 base, the J end by 3 bases, with 14 bases between. The V gene's germline CDR1 is LGHDT and CDR2 YNNKEL (reference sequence). The CDR3 spans 16 residues. CDR3 region: CASSQGSGGFTDTQYF. The CDR3 coding sequence is TGTGCCAGCAGCCAAGGAAGCGGTGGGTTTACAGATACGCAGTATTTT.

This chain joins TRBV16 and TRBJ1-2; a possible D gene is TRBD1 (6 bases). The CDR3 loop spans 15 amino acids. Per germline, CDR1 KGHSY and CDR2 FQNENV. The V and J ends lost 3 bases and 4 bases respectively, with 15 bases between them. The CDR3 is CASSHAGGGGYGYTF. The CDR3 coding sequence is TGTGCCAGCAGCCACGCCGGCGGAGGGGGCTATGGCTACACCTTC.

This chain connects TRBV19 to TRBJ2-1, with 9 bases identical to TRBD2. Germline lookup yields CDR1 LNHDA and CDR2 SQIVND (reference sequence). The CDR3 has 14 amino acids. V gave up 6 bases and J gave up 9 bases; unmatched junction bases: 9. The chain's CDR3 is CASRASGDWGEQFF. As DNA, the CDR3 is TGTGCCAGTAGGGCTAGCGGGGACTGGGGTGAGCAGTTCTTC.

The chain combines TRBV7-3 with TRBJ2-1; 12 bases fit TRBD2. Per the germline V gene, CDR1 is SGHTA and CDR2 is FQGTGA. Trimming removed 5 bases from V and 7 bases from J; junction bases left unmatched: 15. The CDR3 extends over 18 amino acids. Here the CDR3 DNA reads TGTGCCAGCAGCCCCCGGACTAGCGGGATTCCCTCTCATAATGAGCAGTTCTTC. Its translation is CASSPRTSGIPSHNEQFF.

The genes are TRBV6-5 and TRBJ2-7; TRBD1 aligns across 7 bases. The ends lost 0 bases at V and 2 bases at J; junction bases unmatched: 7. Per germline, CDR1 MNHEY and CDR2 SVGAGI. This CDR3 has 16 amino acids. This chain's CDR3 is CASSYSKQDRPYEQYF. The CDR3 bases are TGTGCCAGCAGTTACTCGAAGCAGGACAGGCCCTACGAGCAGTACTTC.

The chain links TRBV9 to TRBJ2-1; D is perhaps TRBD2 (7 bases). The germline V gene has CDR1 SGDLS and CDR2 YYNGEE. Trimming pared 7 bases from V and 10 bases from J, leaving 18 bases between. There are 13 residues in the CDR3. This CDR3 reads CASGQNSGGEQFF. CDR3 nucleotide sequence: TGTGCCAGCGGACAGAACTCCGGGGGGGAGCAGTTCTTC.

This chain connects TRBV7-8 to TRBJ1-1; D gene uncertain. CDR1 SGHVS and CDR2 FQNEAQ come from the germline V gene. The CDR3 runs 14 residues. V was cut by 5 bases and J by 0 bases, with 10 bases left in between. The CDR3 region has the DNA TGTGCCAGCAGCACCCGAGACATGAACACTGAAGCTTTCTTT. This translates into CASSTRDMNTEAFF.

Regarding this clone: At one end, the junction sequence differs from germline, possibly due to a read error. The rearrangement joins TRBV15 to TRBJ2-3, with TRBD2 identical over 8 bases. The CDR3 runs 14 residues. Germline CDR1 reads LNHNV; CDR2 reads YYDKDF (reference sequence). The CDR3 loop reads CATSRAGGADRQYF. The CDR3, as DNA: TGTGCCACCAGCAGAGCCGGGGGGGCAGATAGGCAGTATTTT.

The V and J genes are TRBV2 and TRBJ1-2, with D hard to call. CDR1 is SNHLY, CDR2 FYNNEI, per germline. Trimming shortened V by 4 bases and J by 9 bases, and 15 bases separated the two germline ends. The CDR3 runs 13 residues. The CDR3 DNA reads TGTGCCAGCAGTGTCGGGAGATTCGGTAGCTACACCTTC. Its translation is CASSVGRFGSYTF.

This chain uses TRBV30 with TRBJ1-4; 12 bases align to TRBD1. The CDR3 covers 15 residues. CDR1 GTSNPN and CDR2 SVGIG come from the germline V gene (reference sequence). V was pared by 0 bases and J by 8 bases, with 4 bases of the junction left unmatched. The CDR3 DNA follows: TGTGCCTGGAGTGTACGAGGGACAGGGGGCGAAAAACTGTTTTTT. Translation gives CAWSVRGTGGEKLFF. Full variable domain (outside the CDR3, taken from reference TRBV30 and TRBJ1-4): SQTIHQWPATLVQPVGSPLSLECTVEGTSNPNLYWYRQAAGRGLQLLFYSVGIGQISSEVPQNLSASRPQDRQFILSSKKLLLSDSGFYLCAWSVRGTGGEKLFFGSGTQLSVL.

The V gene is TRBV6-5, the J gene TRBJ2-1; 7 bases agree with TRBD1. Germline assignment: CDR1 MNHEY and CDR2 SVGAGI. This CDR3 contains 14 residues. V shed 4 bases and J 8 bases; nucleotides not matched to a gene: 8. CDR3 in amino acids: CASSFGQVQDEQFF. The CDR3 DNA follows: TGTGCCAGCAGTTTCGGACAGGTTCAGGATGAGCAGTTCTTC.

In its sample, this clone was seen once. CDR3 nucleotide sequence: TGTGCCGCCGCTCCGGGGGGGCCTGACGGGGAGCTGTTTTTT. It translates to CAAAPGGPDGELFF. The chain uses TRBV27 and TRBJ2-2, with TRBD2 identical over 8 bases. V shed 11 bases and J 7 bases; nucleotides not matched to a gene: 12. Germline assignment: CDR1 MNHEY and CDR2 SMNVEV (reference sequence). CDR3 length: 14 amino acids.

V gene TRBV3-1 (or the pseudogene TRBV3-2) combines with J gene TRBJ1-3, with D possibly being TRBD1 (5 bases). The V end was cut by 1 base, the J end by 3 bases, with 13 bases between. Germline CDR1 is LGHDT and CDR2 is YNNKEL (reference sequence). The CDR3 consists of 16 residues. DNA of the CDR3: TGTGCCAGCAGCCAAGTCGTCTGGGGGATTGGAAACACCATATATTTT. It translates to CASSQVVWGIGNTIYF.

The gene calls are TRBV19 and TRBJ1-2; D gene unclear. V lost 6 bases and J lost 4, with 18 bases in between. Germline V gene sequence: CDR1 LNHDA, CDR2 SQIVND (reference sequence). The CDR3 has 15 amino acids. CDR3 residues: CASSPWARGIYGYTF. Here the CDR3 DNA reads TGTGCCAGTAGCCCCTGGGCCCGCGGGATCTATGGCTACACCTTC.

This chain links TRBV30 with TRBJ1-1; possible D gene TRBD1, 6 bases. The CDR3 consists of 13 residues. Trimming left V 6 bases short and J 1 base short, with 12 bases between. The V gene's germline CDR1 is GTSNPN and CDR2 SVGIG (reference sequence). The CDR3 region has the DNA TGTGCCTGCACCGGGACAACGAACACTGAAGCTTTCTTT. Translation gives CACTGTTNTEAFF.

The chain joins TRBV18 to TRBJ1-1; D uncertain. V was cut by 3 bases and J by 1 base, with 6 bases left in between. This CDR3 comprises 13 residues. Germline V gives CDR1 KGHSH, CDR2 LQKENI. The CDR3 sequence: CASSPSGNTEAFF. The CDR3 DNA sequence: TGTGCCAGCTCACCCTCCGGGAACACTGAAGCTTTCTTT.